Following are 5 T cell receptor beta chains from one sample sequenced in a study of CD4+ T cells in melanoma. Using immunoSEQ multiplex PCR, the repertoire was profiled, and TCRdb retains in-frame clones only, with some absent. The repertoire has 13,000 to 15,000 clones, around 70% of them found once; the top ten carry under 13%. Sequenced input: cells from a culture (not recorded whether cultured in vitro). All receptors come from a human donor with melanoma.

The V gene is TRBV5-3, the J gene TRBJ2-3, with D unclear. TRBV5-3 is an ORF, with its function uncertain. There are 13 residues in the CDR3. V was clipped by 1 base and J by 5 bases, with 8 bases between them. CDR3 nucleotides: TGTGCCAGAAGCTTGCTGCTTGGAGATACGCAGTATTTT. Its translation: CARSLLLGDTQYF.

The CDR3 DNA sequence: TGTGCCAGCAGCGCCGGGGACAGGGGCGTTGGGAACACTGAAGCTTTCTTT. Translated: CASSAGDRGVGNTEAFF. The V and J genes are TRBV9 and TRBJ1-1; 10 bases map to TRBD1. Per germline, CDR1 SGDLS and CDR2 YYNGEE. The CDR3 loop spans 17 amino acids. V gave up 3 bases and J gave up 1 base; unmatched junction bases: 9.

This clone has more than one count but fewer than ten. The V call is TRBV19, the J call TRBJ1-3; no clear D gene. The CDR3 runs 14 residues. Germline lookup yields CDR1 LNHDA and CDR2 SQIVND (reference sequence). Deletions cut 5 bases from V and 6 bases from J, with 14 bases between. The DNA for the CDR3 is TGTGCCAGTAGTGACTGGAGGGATTCAAACACCATATATTTT. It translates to CASSDWRDSNTIYF.

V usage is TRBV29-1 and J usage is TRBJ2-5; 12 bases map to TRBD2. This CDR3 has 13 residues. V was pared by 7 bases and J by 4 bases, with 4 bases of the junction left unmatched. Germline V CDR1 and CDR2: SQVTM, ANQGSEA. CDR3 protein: CSAVTSGGETQYF. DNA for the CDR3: TGCAGCGCTGTGACTAGCGGGGGAGAGACCCAGTACTTC. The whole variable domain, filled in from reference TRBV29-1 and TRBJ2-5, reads SAVISQKPSRDICQRGTSLTIQCQVDSQVTMMFWYRQQPGQSLTLIATANQGSEATYESGFVIDKFPISRPNLTFSTLTVSNMSPEDSSIYLCSAVTSGGETQYFGPGTRLLVL.

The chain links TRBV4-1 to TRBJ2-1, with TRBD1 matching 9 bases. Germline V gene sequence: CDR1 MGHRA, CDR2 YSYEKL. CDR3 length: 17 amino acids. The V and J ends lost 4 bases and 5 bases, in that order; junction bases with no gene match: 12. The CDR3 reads CASSRGQGFTSHNEQFF. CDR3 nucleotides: TGCGCCAGCAGCCGGGGACAGGGTTTCACGTCTCACAATGAGCAGTTCTTC.